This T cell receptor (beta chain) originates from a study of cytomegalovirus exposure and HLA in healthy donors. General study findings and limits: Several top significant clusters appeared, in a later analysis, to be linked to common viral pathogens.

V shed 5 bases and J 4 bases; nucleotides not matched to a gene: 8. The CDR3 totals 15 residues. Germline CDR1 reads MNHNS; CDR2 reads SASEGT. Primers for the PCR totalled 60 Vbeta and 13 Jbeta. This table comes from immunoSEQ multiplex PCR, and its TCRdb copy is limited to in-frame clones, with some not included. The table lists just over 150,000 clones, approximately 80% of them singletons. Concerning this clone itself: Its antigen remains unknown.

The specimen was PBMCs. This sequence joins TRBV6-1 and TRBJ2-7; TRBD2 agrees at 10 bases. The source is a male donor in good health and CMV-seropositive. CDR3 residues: CASSSRTSGRYEQYF. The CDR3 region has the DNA TGTGCCAGCAGTAGCCGGACTAGCGGAAGATACGAGCAGTACTTC.